This TCR beta chain stems from a study of cytomegalovirus exposure and HLA in healthy donors. With 4 bases clipped from V and 0 bases from J, the junction kept 6 bases outside the gene matches. From germline, CDR1 is SGHTS and CDR2 YDEGEE. The CDR3 loop spans 16 amino acids. The PCR made use of 60 Vbeta and 13 Jbeta primers. Libraries were prepared by immunoSEQ multiplex PCR; TCRdb keeps only in-frame clonotypes and omits some of them. There are approximately 140,000 clones in the sample; 60% to 80% occur only once, and 3% to 3.5% lies in the top ten. Turning to this clone: Its specificity is not known.

Overall study results and limits: Most subjects had HLA-A and HLA-B alleles reportedly predicted accurately by TCR beta sequences. A prior analysis recorded that most TCR beta V segments were productive about 90% or about 30% of the time.

Material for sequencing was PBMCs. The receptor's source is a man between 35 and 55 years old in good health and CMV-seronegative. V and J are TRBV5-8 and TRBJ2-3, with 9 bases matching TRBD1. CDR3: CASSSRDRASTDTQYF. In DNA, the CDR3 is TGTGCCAGCAGCAGCCGGGACAGGGCTAGCACAGATACGCAGTATTTT.